This TCR beta chain was sequenced in a study of T-cell memory formation after mild COVID-19. The CDR3 is 16 amino acids. From germline, CDR1 is MGHRA and CDR2 YSYEKL. V shed 2 bases and J 2 bases; nucleotides not matched to a gene: 3. TCRdb fed the 5' RACE reads into MiXCR, producing one record per CDR3 protein. The sample has 35,000 to 50,000 distinct CDR3 sequences, around 6.1% seen once. Sequenced sample: PBMCs or a T cell subset sorted from them (not recorded which). This chain joins TRBV4-1 and TRBJ2-3, with 11 bases aligning to TRBD2. The receptor's source is an adult who had mild COVID-19 (a few samples of this study predate the infection). Cell type and time point are not known. CDR3 nucleotides: TGCGCCAGCAGCCAATCTAGCGGGGGGCCCACAGATACGCAGTATTTT. Translated: CASSQSSGGPTDTQYF.